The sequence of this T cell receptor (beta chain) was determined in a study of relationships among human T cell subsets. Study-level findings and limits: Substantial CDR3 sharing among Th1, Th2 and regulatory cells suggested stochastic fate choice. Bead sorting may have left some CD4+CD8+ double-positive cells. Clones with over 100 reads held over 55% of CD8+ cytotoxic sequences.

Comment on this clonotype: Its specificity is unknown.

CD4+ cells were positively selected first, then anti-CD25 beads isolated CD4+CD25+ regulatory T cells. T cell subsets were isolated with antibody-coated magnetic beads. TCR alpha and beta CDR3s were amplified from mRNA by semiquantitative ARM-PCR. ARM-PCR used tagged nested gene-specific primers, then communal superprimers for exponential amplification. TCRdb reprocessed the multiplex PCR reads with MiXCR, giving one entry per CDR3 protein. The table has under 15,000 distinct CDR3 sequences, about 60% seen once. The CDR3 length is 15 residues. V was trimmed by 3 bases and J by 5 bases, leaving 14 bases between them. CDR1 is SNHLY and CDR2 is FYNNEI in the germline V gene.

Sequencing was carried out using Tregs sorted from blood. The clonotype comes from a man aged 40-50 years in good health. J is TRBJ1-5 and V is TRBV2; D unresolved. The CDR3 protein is CASSDKGGGDQPQHF. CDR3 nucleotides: TGTGCCAGCAGTGACAAGGGAGGAGGCGATCAGCCCCAGCATTTT.